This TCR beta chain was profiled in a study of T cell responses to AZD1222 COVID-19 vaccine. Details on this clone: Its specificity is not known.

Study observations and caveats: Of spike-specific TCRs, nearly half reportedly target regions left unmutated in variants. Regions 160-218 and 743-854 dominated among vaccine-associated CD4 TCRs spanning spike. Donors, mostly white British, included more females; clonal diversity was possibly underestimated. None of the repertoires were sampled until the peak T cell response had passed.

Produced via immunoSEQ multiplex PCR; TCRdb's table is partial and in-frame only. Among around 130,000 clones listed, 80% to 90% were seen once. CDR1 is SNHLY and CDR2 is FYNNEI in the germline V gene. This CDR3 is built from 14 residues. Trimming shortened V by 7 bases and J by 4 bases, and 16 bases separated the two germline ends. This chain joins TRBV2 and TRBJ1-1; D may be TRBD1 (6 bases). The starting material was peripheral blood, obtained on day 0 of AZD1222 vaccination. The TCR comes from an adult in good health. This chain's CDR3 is CASIPGEPRTEAFF. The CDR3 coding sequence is TGTGCCAGCATCCCAGGGGAGCCACGCACTGAAGCTTTCTTT.